This T cell receptor beta chain was captured by sequencing in a study of CD8 T cells in ankylosing spondylitis. Broader study findings: Several highly homologous variants made up a TCR beta motif, and this motif appeared characteristic of ankylosing spondylitis blood. As reported, disease-linked clones showed significant enrichment in matched ankylosing spondylitis synovial fluid.

As the method for making TCR beta libraries, quantitative 5'-RACE with molecular barcodes was used. One entry per CDR3 protein, called by TCRdb with MiXCR from the 5' RACE reads. Here the sample spans about 160,000 distinct CDR3 sequences, around 17% being singletons. The CDR3 loop spans 13 amino acids. Trimming stripped 5 bases from V and 4 bases from J, with 9 bases between. From germline, CDR1 is KGHSH and CDR2 LQKENI. In the case of this clonotype: Its antigen is not known.

The receptor comes from a male donor with ankylosing spondylitis or in good health (not recorded which). The specimen was blood, either unsorted or a sorted T cell fraction (not recorded which). The chain links TRBV18 to TRBJ2-1; D unclear. CDR3 bases: TGTGCCAGCTCATCCCCCTATTACAATGAGCAGTTCTTC. Amino acids: CASSSPYYNEQFF.